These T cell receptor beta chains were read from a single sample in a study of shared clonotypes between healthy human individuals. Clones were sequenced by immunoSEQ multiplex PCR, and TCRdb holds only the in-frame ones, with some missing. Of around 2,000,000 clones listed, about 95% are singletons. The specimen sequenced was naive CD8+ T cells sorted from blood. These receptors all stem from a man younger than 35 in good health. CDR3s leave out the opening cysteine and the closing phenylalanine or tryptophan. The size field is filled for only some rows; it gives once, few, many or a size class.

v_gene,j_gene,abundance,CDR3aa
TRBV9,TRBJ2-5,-,ASSARHRDRHQETQY
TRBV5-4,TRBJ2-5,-,ASSLTRTALGETQY
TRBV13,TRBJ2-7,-,ASSLEGQGIYEQY
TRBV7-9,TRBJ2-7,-,ASSGREGHLAYEQY
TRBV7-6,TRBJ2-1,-,ASSLVTSGRAFDEQF
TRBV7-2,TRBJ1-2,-,ASSLEGWVLHGYT
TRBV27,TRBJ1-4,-,ASSLVRKEKLF
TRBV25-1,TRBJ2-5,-,ASSAGTGQETQY
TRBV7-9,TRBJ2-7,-,ASSLGTGYEQY
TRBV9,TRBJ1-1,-,ASSVGVATEAF
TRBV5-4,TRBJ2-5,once,ASSLQGSRETQY
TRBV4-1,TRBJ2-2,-,ASSQFKGGPGELF
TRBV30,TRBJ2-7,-,AWQTQQPYEQY
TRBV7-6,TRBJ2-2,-,ASSLDVGVHTGELF
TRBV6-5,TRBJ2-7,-,ASSRTGPNSYEQY
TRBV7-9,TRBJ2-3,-,ASSSLLADTQY
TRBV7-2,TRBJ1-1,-,ASSTGQGGVNTEAF
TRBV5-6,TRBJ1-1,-,ASSSRRDIEPNIEAF
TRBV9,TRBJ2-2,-,ASSVRGLAGLANTGELF
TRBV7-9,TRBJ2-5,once,ASSFAQGRETQY
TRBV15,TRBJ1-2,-,ATSRDSDLTSYGYT
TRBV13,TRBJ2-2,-,ASSLREAGTGELF
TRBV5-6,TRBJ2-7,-,ASSLGGDFYEQY
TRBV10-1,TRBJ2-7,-,ASSEGLTYEQY
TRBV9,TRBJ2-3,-,ASSVADNTDTQY
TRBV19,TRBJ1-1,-,ASSSRRRDRGPNTEAF
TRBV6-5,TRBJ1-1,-,ASSYSEGAEAF
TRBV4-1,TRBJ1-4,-,ASSPETVATNEKLF
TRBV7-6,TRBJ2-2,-,ASSLIAGSTGELF
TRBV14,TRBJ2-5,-,ASSQVGETQY
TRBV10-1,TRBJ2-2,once,ASSEGTGELF
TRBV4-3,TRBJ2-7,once,ASSQDRGSRYEQY
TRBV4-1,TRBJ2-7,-,ASSHQGRGEQY
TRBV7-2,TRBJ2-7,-,ASSEGGGYEQY
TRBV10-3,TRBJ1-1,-,AISETGTGDGTEAF
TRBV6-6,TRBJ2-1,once,ASSYVFSVSYNEQF
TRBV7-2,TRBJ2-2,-,ASSLDPVRGSSNTGELF
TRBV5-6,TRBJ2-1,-,ASSPANIDEQF
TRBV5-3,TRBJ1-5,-,ARRGEENQPQH
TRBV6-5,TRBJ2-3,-,ASSPSEGSTDTQY
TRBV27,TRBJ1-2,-,ASRSRGSNYGYT
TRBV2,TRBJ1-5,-,ASRDGSNQPQH
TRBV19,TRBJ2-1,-,ASSLGQGISSEQF
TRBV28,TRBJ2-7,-,ASGESSYEQY
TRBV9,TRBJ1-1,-,ASSPGVGEAF
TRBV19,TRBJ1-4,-,ASSIDAESNEKLF
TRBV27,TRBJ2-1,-,ASSFNFQSYNEQF
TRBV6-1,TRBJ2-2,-,ASSEAGEVWAGELF
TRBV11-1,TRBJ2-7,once,ASSLEGPLSYEQY
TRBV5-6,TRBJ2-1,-,ASSLPDRYNEQF
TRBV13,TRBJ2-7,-,ASSSLAGDSYEQY
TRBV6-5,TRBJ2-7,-,ASSSSHEQY
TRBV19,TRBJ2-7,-,ASSPRQGPYEQY
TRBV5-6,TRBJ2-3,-,ASSLGLTGGGTDTQY
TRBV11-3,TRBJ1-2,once,ASSLGDRLFYGYT
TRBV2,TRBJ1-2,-,ASSDLWANYGYT
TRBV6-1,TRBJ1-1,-,ASSGGHIRNTEAF
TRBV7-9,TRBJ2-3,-,ATTTGATDTQY